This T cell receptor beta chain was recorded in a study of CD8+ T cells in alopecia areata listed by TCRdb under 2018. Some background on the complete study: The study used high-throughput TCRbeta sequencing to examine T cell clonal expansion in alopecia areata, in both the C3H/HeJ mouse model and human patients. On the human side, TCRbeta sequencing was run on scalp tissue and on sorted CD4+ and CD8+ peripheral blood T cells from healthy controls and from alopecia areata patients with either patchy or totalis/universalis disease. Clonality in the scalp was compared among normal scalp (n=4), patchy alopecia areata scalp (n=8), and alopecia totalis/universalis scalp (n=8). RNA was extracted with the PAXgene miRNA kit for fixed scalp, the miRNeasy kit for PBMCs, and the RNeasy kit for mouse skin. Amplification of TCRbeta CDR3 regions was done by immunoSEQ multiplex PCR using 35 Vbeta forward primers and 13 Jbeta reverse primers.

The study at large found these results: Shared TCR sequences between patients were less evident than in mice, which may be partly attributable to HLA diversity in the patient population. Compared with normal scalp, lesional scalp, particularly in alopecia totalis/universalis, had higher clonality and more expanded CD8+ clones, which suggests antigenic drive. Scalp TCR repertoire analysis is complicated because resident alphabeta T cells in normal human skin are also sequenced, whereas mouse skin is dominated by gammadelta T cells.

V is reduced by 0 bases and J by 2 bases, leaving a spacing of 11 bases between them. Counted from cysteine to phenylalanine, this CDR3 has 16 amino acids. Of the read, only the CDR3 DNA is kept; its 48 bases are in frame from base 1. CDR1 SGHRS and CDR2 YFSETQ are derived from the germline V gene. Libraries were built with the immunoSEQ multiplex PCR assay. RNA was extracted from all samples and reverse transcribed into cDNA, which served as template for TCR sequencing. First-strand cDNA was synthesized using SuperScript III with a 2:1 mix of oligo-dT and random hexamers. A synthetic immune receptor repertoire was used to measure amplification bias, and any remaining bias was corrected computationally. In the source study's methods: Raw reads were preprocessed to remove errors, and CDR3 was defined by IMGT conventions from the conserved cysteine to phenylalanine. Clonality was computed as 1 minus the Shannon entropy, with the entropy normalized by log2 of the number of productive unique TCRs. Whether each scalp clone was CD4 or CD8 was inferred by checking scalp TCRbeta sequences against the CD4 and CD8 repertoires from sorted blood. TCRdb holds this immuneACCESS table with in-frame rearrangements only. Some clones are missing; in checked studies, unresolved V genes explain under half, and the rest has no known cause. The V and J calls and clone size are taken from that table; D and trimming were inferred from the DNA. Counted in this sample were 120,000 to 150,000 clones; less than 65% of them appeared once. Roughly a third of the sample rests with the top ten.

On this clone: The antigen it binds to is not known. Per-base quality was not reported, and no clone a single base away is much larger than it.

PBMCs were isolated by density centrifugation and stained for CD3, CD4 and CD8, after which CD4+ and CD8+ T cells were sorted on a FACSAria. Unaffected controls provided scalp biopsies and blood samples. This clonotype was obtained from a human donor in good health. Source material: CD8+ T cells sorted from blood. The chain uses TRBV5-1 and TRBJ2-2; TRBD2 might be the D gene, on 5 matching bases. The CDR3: CASSLAASLNTGELFF. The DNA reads TGCGCCAGCAGCTTGGCAGCTAGCCTCAACACCGGGGAGCTGTTTTTT.